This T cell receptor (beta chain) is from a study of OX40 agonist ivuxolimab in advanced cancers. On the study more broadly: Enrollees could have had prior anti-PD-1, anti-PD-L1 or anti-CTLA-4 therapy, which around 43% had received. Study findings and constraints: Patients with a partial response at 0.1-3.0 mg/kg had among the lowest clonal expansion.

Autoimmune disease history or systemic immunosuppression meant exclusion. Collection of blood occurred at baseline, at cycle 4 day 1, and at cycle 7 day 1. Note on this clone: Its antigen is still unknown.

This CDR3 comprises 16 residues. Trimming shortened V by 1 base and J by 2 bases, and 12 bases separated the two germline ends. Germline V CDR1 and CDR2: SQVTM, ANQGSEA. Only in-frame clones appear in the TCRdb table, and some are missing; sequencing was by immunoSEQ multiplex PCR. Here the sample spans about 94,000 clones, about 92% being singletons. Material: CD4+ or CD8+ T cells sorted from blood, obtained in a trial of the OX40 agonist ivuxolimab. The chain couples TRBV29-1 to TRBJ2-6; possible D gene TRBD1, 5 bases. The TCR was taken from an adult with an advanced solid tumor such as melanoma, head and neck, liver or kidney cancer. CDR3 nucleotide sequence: TGCAGCGTTGAAGGACTTCAGGGAACTGGGGCCAACGTCCTGACTTTC. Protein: CSVEGLQGTGANVLTF.